This T cell receptor beta chain was sequenced for a study of brain T cells in children with intractable seizures. Only cases whose brain tissue showed the highest T cell transcript signatures were sequenced. Patients received at least one anti-epileptic drug before surgery. Some clones are missing from TCRdb's copy, which holds only in-frame ones; the method was immunoSEQ multiplex PCR. Of roughly 120,000 clones listed, 90% to 95% were seen once; the top ten hold 3.5% to 4.5%. V was clipped by 5 bases and J by 1 base, with 6 bases between them. There are 13 residues in the CDR3. This sequence was found in a boy younger than two with hemimegalencephaly and intractable seizures. The chain employs TRBV12-3 or TRBV12-4 and TRBJ2-4; tentatively, D is TRBD1 (6 bases). Specimen: peripheral blood, collected at surgery. As DNA, the CDR3 is TGTGCCAGCAGTGACAGGGCCAAAAACATTCAGTACTTC. Translating it yields CASSDRAKNIQYF.